Included here is one T cell receptor beta chain sequence, with context. The germline V gene has CDR1 LNHDA and CDR2 SQIVND (reference sequence). The CDR3 sequence is 14 residues long. Trimming left V 5 bases short and J 7 bases short, with 14 bases between. A second PCR, run for roughly 7 to 12 cycles, used a sample-barcoded 5' primer plus a J-beta primer mix. Every sample returned 2.5 million or more CDR3-containing paired-end reads. TCRdb re-called the 5' RACE reads through MiXCR, storing one row per CDR3 protein. This sample has hundreds of thousands of distinct CDR3 sequences, with 20% to 30% found just once. The data derive from a study of blood T cells in healthy people across ages. These data were likewise used in another study, on T cells of mothers and their children. Per that paper: Reads recorded for TCR beta CDR3 numbered over 8.5 million per mother and several million per child.

The TCR sequence derives from a boy aged 5-17 years in good health. The chain combines TRBV19 with TRBJ2-2; D possibly matches TRBD1 or TRBD2 (5 bases each). Sequences were obtained from blood. The chain's CDR3 is CASSLGPNRGELFF. The CDR3 DNA reads as TGTGCCAGTAGTTTGGGACCGAATCGCGGGGAGCTGTTTTTT.